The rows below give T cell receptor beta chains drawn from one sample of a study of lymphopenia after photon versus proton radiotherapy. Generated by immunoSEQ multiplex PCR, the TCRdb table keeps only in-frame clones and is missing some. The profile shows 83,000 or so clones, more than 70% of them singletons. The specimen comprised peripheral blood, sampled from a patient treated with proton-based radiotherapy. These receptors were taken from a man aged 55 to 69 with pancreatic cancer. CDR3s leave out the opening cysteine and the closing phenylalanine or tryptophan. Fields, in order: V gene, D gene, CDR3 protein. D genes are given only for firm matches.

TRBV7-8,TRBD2,ASSPAGRDTQY
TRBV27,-,ASSPQGRSTEAF
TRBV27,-,ASSFQGYYGYT
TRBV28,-,ASSIETGSNQPQH
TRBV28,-,ASVSPWGELF
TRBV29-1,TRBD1,SAWTGSKEKLF
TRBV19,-,ASSMIGSYNEQF
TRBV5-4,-,ASSSRMEGTYGYT
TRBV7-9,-,ASSFGSQETQY
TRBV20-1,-,GGSSYNEQF
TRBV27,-,ASSLYSGLLTSTGELF
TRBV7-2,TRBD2,ASSFRTSGGEQY
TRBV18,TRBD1,ASSPRTGLYEQY
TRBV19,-,ASSILGGVGELF
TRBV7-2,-,ASSPSWQNEQF
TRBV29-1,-,SVQGTEGREGYEQY
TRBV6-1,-,ASSEAGIGRGGEKLF
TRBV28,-,ASRKYSGKQF
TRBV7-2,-,ASSLGVGLEAF
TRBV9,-,ASSVNGASALQETQY
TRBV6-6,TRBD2,ASRASGMAETQY
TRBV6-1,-,ASRIGTLSYEQY